Listed here is a single T cell receptor (beta chain). This record comes from a study of PD-1 blockade in classical Hodgkin lymphoma. Study background: Nivolumab dosed at 3 mg/kg went to patients intravenously every 2 weeks.

All patients relapsed after autologous stem cell transplantation, and brentuximab vedotin exposure varied. Best responses fell into complete response, partial response or progressive disease. Germline-derived CDR1 and CDR2 are MGHRA and YSYEKL. This CDR3 comprises 13 residues. Deletions cut 1 base from V and 6 bases from J, with 8 bases between. Generated by immunoSEQ multiplex PCR, the TCRdb table keeps only in-frame clones and is missing some. The sample holds 130,000 to 150,000 clones; approximately 80% are singletons and the top ten take roughly a tenth. Material: peripheral blood mononuclear cells (PBMCs), obtained before the second cycle of nivolumab. This sequence originates from a human donor with classical Hodgkin lymphoma. The rearrangement joins TRBV4-1 to TRBJ2-3; no firm D call. The CDR3 region has the DNA TGCGCCAGCAGCCAAGTGGTCTCCGATACGCAGTATTTT. It yields the protein CASSQVVSDTQYF.